This T cell receptor (beta chain) was obtained from a study of blood T cell repertoires in COVID-19. V dropped 3 bases and J dropped 2 bases, with 13 bases sitting between them. Germline CDR1 is DFQATT and CDR2 is SNEGSKA (reference sequence). There are 14 residues in the CDR3. Sequencing used immunoSEQ multiplex PCR; TCRdb keeps in-frame clones, though not all of them. Of a few hundred thousand clones listed, about nine tenths are singletons. Sequenced: peripheral blood. The receptor was isolated from a woman aged 25 to 39 with COVID-19, enrolled during active disease. V is TRBV20-1 and J is TRBJ1-2, with D unresolved. The CDR3 protein is CSASRRESNYGYTF. DNA of the CDR3: TGCAGTGCTAGTCGCCGGGAAAGCAACTATGGCTACACCTTC.